Shown below are 21 T cell receptor beta chains from a single sample sequenced in a study of OX40 agonist ivuxolimab in advanced cancers. Profiled with immunoSEQ multiplex PCR; TCRdb holds only in-frame clones, not every one. The sample contains over 30,000 clones, about four fifths of which appear only once. The specimen was CD4+ or CD8+ T cells sorted from blood, collected in a trial of the OX40 agonist ivuxolimab. The receptor source for this set is an adult with an advanced solid tumor such as melanoma, head and neck, liver or kidney cancer.

The chain couples TRBV6-6 to TRBJ1-4, with D uncertain. Germline V gives CDR1 MNHNY, CDR2 SVGAGI (reference sequence). Trimming took off 6 bases at V and 7 bases at J, with 18 bases between the two ends. The CDR3 spans 15 residues. CDR3 in DNA: TGTGCCAGCAGCAGCATGAGGTTAGAGGTTGAAAAACTGTTTTTT. Amino acid sequence: CASSSMRLEVEKLFF.

The chain is built from TRBV5-1 and TRBJ2-7; perhaps TRBD2 as D (6 bases). Deletions cut 3 bases from V and 5 bases from J, with 18 bases between. Germline CDR1 and CDR2: SGHRS and YFSETQ. The CDR3 has 15 amino acids. The CDR3 sequence: CASSSSVKPGDEQYF. CDR3 sequence (DNA): TGCGCCAGCAGCTCTAGCGTTAAGCCGGGGGACGAGCAGTACTTC. Full variable domain (outside the CDR3, taken from reference TRBV5-1 and TRBJ2-7): KAGVTQTPRYLIKTRGQQVTLSCSPISGHRSVSWYQQTPGQGLQFLFEYFSETQRNKGNFPGRFSGRQFSNSRSEMNVSTLELGDSALYLCASSSSVKPGDEQYFGPGTRLTVT.

The chain links TRBV7-3 to TRBJ2-7; 9 bases agree with TRBD1. With 2 bases clipped from V and 2 bases from J, the junction kept 4 bases outside the gene matches. CDR1 SGHTA and CDR2 FQGTGA come from the germline V gene. This CDR3 spans 15 amino acids. The CDR3: CASSLQQGATYEQYF. As DNA, the CDR3 is TGTGCCAGCAGCTTACAACAGGGGGCCACCTACGAGCAGTACTTC.

The rearrangement links TRBV7-8 to TRBJ2-7; 7 bases match TRBD2. The CDR3 spans 13 residues. After removal of 3 bases from V and 2 bases from J, the junction contained 1 base not matched to a gene. Germline V lookup: CDR1 SGHVS, CDR2 FQNEAQ. CDR3 bases: TGTGCCAGCAGCTTGGGAGGGCCCTACGAGCAGTACTTC. It specifies CASSLGGPYEQYF.

This clone showed up just a few times. This chain links TRBV28 with TRBJ1-2; D uncertain. CDR1 is MDHEN, CDR2 SYDVKM, per germline. CDR3 length equals 16 residues. Between the trimmed V and J ends, which lost 7 bases and 6 bases, there was a span of 24 bases. DNA for the CDR3: TGTGCCAGCACCGCCGGTGGTGCGGAGACATTTGATGGCTACACCTTC. Translated, it gives CASTAGGAETFDGYTF.

CDR3 in amino acids: CASSPRGTGLDEQYF. CDR3 sequence (DNA): TGTGCCAGCAGTCCCCGTGGGACAGGGCTCGACGAGCAGTACTTC. The chain carries TRBV6-5 and TRBJ2-7; the match to TRBD1 covers 9 bases. With V trimmed by 5 bases and J by 5 bases, 10 bases remained unmatched. Germline V gene sequence: CDR1 MNHEY, CDR2 SVGAGI. This CDR3 contains 15 residues.

J is TRBJ1-1 and V is TRBV6-1; D gene uncertain. Per germline, CDR1 MNHNS and CDR2 SASEGT. The CDR3 is made up of 10 amino acids. The V gene lost 6 bases and the J gene lost 8 bases, with 7 bases spanning the gap. Here the CDR3 DNA reads TGTGCCAGCAGGTTAGGCGAAGCTTTCTTT. It yields the protein CASRLGEAFF.

The J gene is TRBJ1-5, the V gene TRBV27; 9 nucleotides agree with TRBD1. The trim removed 4 bases at V and 9 bases at J, leaving 10 bases unmatched. Germline CDR1 and CDR2: MNHEY and SMNVEV (reference sequence). This CDR3 spans 15 amino acids. The CDR3 sequence is CASSSDRGRDGPQHF. CDR3 bases: TGTGCCAGCAGTTCGGACAGGGGCCGGGACGGGCCCCAGCATTTT.

The V gene is TRBV28, the J gene TRBJ2-3; 12 bases align to TRBD2. With 11 bases clipped from V and 7 bases from J, the junction kept 13 bases outside the gene matches. The length of the CDR3 is 15 residues. Germline CDR1 is MDHEN and CDR2 is SYDVKM. The CDR3 coding sequence is TGTGCCTCAGGAGAACTAGCGGGGGGCAGCCATACGCAGTATTTT. It yields the protein CASGELAGGSHTQYF.

This clone came up a few times. The chain recombines TRBV6-6 with TRBJ1-5, with D possibly TRBD1 on 6 matching bases. Trimming shortened V by 6 bases and J by 5 bases, and 11 bases separated the two germline ends. CDR3 size: 13 residues. Germline CDR1 reads MNHNY; CDR2 reads SVGAGI (reference sequence). CDR3 DNA sequence: TGTGCCAGCAGCCGGGACAACTATCAGCCCCAGCATTTT. It codes for CASSRDNYQPQHF.

This clone is medium-sized within its sample. The chain combines TRBV6-1 with TRBJ1-2; D is possibly TRBD1 (5 bases). V lost 3 bases to trimming and J lost 4 bases, with 9 bases between them. The CDR3 runs to 13 residues. CDR1 is MNHNS, CDR2 SASEGT, per germline. The CDR3 loop is CASSETDTYGYTF. The CDR3 nucleotides read TGTGCCAGCAGTGAGACAGATACCTATGGCTACACCTTC.

V is TRBV7-2 and J is TRBJ2-3; D not certain. CDR1 SGHTA and CDR2 FQGNSA come from the germline V gene. The CDR3 sequence is 13 residues long. Trimming pared 5 bases from V and 4 bases from J, leaving 10 bases between. This chain's CDR3 is CASSTRDADTQYF. CDR3 nucleotides: TGTGCCAGCAGCACCCGAGATGCAGATACGCAGTATTTT.

As concerns this clone: The same CDR3 can be traced to other DNA sequences in this sample. The chain joins TRBV28 to TRBJ1-3; the D gene is possibly TRBD1 (5 bases). CDR3 length equals 14 residues. The V gene's germline CDR1 is MDHEN and CDR2 SYDVKM. Between the trimmed V and J ends, which lost 2 bases and 1 base, there was a span of 6 bases. The CDR3 DNA reads TGTGCCAGCAGTTTAGGGGGTTCTGGAAACACCATATATTTT. Protein: CASSLGGSGNTIYF.

The V gene is TRBV10-3, the J gene TRBJ2-5; D is perhaps TRBD1 (6 bases). The V end lost 8 bases, the J end lost 2 bases, and 12 bases lay between the germline ends. Germline lookup yields CDR1 ENHRY and CDR2 SYGVKD. The CDR3 runs 13 residues. The CDR3 nucleotides are TGTGCCATCCGGGGCGGACAGCAAGAGACCCAGTACTTC. Residues: CAIRGGQQETQYF.

The chain carries TRBV7-2 and TRBJ2-5, with TRBD2 matching over 9 bases. The V gene's germline CDR1 is SGHTA and CDR2 FQGNSA. Trimming at V came to 3 bases and at J to 5 bases, leaving 4 bases not matched to a gene. The CDR3 is 14 residues long. The CDR3 sequence: CASSFQRGEETQYF. CDR3 nucleotide sequence: TGTGCCAGCAGCTTCCAGCGGGGGGAGGAGACCCAGTACTTC.

This chain joins TRBV19 and TRBJ1-1; 8 positions match TRBD1. CDR1 and CDR2 (germline): LNHDA, SQIVND (reference sequence). J gave up 0 bases and V 5 bases, and 8 bases lay outside the gene matches. This CDR3 has 16 residues. For the CDR3, the DNA is TGTGCCAGTAGTGTGAGACAGGGGCCCATGAACACTGAAGCTTTCTTT. It specifies CASSVRQGPMNTEAFF.

This chain joins TRBV5-1 and TRBJ2-5; D possibly corresponds to TRBD2 (6 bases). V lost 3 bases, J lost 7 bases, and 22 bases lay in between. The CDR3 length is 16 residues. The germline V gene has CDR1 SGHRS and CDR2 YFSETQ. CDR3 in amino acids: CASSSSTGAREGTQYF. CDR3 in DNA: TGCGCCAGCAGCTCTAGTACGGGAGCCCGGGAAGGGACCCAGTACTTC.

This clone has more than one count but fewer than ten. The rearrangement uses TRBV5-6 and TRBJ1-3; weak D call: TRBD1 (5 bases). Germline V gene lookup returns CDR1 SGHDT and CDR2 YYEEEE. Between the trimmed V and J ends, which lost 4 bases and 2 bases, there was a span of 16 bases. The CDR3 is made up of 16 amino acids. The CDR3 reads CASSRGSGRPGNTIYF. The CDR3 DNA is TGTGCCAGCAGCCGAGGGTCAGGGCGACCTGGAAACACCATATATTTT.

This chain links TRBV5-1 with TRBJ2-4, with no clear D. This CDR3 spans 11 amino acids. The V and J ends lost 5 bases and 7 bases respectively, with 7 bases between them. From germline, CDR1 is SGHRS and CDR2 YFSETQ. The CDR3 DNA sequence: TGCGCCAGCAGGCGTGAGAACATTCAGTACTTC. Its translation: CASRRENIQYF.

The rearrangement joins TRBV7-6 to TRBJ1-3, with D possibly being TRBD1 (5 bases). The germline V and J ends were trimmed by 4 bases and 4 bases, with 23 bases remaining between them. Germline V gene lookup returns CDR1 SGHVS and CDR2 FNYEAQ. The CDR3 length is 18 residues. As DNA, the CDR3 is TGTGCCAGCAGCTCCAGAGGTCGGGGCGGAACAGGCGGAAACACCATATATTTT. This translates into CASSSRGRGGTGGNTIYF.

The chain carries TRBV7-6 and TRBJ2-2; weak D call: TRBD2 (6 bases). The CDR3 runs to 14 residues. Per germline, CDR1 SGHVS and CDR2 FNYEAQ. Deletions cut 3 bases from V and 7 bases from J, with 12 bases between. The CDR3 reads CASSLKGAGGELFF. In nucleotides, the CDR3 is TGTGCCAGCAGCTTGAAGGGAGCGGGCGGGGAGCTGTTTTTT. Full variable domain (outside the CDR3, taken from reference TRBV7-6 and TRBJ2-2): GAGVSQSPRYKVTKRGQDVALRCDPISGHVSLYWYRQALGQGPEFLTYFNYEAQQDKSGLPNDRFSAERPEGSISTLTIQRTEQRDSAMYRCASSLKGAGGELFFGEGSRLTVL.